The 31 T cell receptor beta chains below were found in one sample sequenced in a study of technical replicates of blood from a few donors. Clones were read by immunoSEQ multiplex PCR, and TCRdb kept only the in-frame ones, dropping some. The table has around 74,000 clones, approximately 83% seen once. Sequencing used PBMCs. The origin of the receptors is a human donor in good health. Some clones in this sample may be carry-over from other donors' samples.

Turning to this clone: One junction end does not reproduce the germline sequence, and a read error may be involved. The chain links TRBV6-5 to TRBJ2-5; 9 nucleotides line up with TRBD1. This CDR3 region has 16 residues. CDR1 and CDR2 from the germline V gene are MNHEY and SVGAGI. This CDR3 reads CASSHSGTGLQETQYF. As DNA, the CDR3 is TGTGCCAGCAGTCACTCCGGGACAGGGCTCCAAGAGACCCAGTACTTC.

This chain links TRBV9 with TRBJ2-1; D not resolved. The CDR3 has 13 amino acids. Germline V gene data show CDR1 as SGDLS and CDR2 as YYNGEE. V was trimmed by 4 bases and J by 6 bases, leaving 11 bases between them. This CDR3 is CASSFSRSNEQFF. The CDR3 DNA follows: TGTGCCAGCAGCTTCTCAAGGAGCAATGAGCAGTTCTTC.

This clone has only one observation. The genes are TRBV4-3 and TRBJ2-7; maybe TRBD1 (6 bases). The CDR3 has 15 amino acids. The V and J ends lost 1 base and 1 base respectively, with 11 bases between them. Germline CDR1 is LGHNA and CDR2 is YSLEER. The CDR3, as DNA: TGCGCCAGCAGCCAAGGGCAGGGGTTATCCTACGAGCAGTACTTC. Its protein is CASSQGQGLSYEQYF.

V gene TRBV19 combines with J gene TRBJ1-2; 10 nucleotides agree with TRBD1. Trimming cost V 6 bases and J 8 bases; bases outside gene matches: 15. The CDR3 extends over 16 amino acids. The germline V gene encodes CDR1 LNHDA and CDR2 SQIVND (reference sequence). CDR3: CASRLIGDRGVVGYTF. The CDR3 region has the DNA TGTGCCAGTAGGCTAATAGGGGACAGGGGTGTCGTCGGCTACACCTTC.

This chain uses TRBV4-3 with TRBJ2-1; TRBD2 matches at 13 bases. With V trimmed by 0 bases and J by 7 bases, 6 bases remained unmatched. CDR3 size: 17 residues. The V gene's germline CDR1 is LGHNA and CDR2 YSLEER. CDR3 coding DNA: TGCGCCAGCAGCCAAGATAGACTAGCGGGGGGCCCAAATGAGCAGTTCTTC. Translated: CASSQDRLAGGPNEQFF.

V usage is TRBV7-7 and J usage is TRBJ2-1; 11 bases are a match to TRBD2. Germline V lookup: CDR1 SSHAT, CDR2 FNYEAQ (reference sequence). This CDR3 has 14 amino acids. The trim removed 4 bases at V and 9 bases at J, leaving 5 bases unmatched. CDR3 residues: CASSSLAGAGEQFF. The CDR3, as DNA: TGTGCCAGCAGCTCACTAGCGGGAGCCGGTGAGCAGTTCTTC.

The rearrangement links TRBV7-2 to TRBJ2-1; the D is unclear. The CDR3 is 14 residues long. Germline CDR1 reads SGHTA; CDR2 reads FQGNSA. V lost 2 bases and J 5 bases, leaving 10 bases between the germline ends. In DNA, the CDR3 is TGTGCCAGCAGCTTATGGGCAGACAACAATGAGCAGTTCTTC. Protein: CASSLWADNNEQFF.

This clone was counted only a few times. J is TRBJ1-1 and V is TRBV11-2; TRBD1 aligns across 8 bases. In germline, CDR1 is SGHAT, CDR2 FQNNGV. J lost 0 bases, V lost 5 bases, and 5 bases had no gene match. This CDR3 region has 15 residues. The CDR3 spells CASSPLTGVNTEAFF. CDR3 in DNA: TGTGCCAGCAGCCCCTTGACAGGGGTGAACACTGAAGCTTTCTTT.

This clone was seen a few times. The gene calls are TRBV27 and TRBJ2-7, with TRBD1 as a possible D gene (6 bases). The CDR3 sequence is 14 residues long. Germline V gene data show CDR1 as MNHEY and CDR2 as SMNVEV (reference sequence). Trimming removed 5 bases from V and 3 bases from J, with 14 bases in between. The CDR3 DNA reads TGTGCCAGCAGTATTACCGGGACACGCTACGAGCAGTACTTC. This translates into CASSITGTRYEQYF.

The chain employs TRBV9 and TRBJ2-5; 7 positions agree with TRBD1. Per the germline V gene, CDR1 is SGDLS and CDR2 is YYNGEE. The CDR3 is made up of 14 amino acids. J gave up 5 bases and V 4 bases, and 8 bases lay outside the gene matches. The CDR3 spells CASSPTGRRETQYF. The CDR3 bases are TGTGCCAGCAGCCCGACAGGGCGTCGGGAGACCCAGTACTTC.

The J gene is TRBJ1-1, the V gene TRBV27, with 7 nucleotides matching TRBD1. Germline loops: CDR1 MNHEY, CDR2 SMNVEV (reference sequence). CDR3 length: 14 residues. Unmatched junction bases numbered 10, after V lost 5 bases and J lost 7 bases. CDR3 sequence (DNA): TGTGCCAGCAGTCCGCTCGACAGGGCAGGTGAAGCTTTCTTT. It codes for CASSPLDRAGEAFF.

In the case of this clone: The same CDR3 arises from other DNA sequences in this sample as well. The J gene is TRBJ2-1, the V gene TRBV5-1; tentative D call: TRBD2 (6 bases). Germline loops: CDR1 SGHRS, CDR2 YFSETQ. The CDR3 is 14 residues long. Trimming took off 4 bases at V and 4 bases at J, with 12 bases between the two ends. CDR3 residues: CASSPSGGYNEQFF. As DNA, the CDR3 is TGCGCCAGCAGCCCCTCCGGGGGATACAATGAGCAGTTCTTC.

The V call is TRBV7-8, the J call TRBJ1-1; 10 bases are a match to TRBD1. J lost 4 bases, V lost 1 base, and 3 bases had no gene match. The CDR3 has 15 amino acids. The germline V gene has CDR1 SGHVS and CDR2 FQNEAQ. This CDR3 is CASSLGTGGTTEAFF. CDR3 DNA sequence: TGTGCCAGCAGCTTAGGGACAGGGGGGACCACTGAAGCTTTCTTT.

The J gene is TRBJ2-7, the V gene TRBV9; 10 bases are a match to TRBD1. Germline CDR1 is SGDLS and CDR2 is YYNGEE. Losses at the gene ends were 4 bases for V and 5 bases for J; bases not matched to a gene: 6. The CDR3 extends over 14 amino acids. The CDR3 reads CASSTSGTGDEQYF. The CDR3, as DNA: TGTGCCAGCAGCACCTCCGGGACAGGGGACGAGCAGTACTTC.

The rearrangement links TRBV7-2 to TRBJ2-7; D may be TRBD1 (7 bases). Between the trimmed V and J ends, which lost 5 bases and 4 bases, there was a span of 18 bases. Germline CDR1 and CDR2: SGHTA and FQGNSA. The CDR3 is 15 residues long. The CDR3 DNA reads TGTGCCAGCAGCCCCAGGGGGGTGGCTACATACGAGCAGTACTTC. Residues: CASSPRGVATYEQYF. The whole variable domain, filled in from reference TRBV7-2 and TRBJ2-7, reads GAGVSQSPSNKVTEKGKDVELRCDPISGHTALYWYRQSLGQGLEFLIYFQGNSAPDKSGLPSDRFSAERTGGSVSTLTIQRTQQEDSAVYLCASSPRGVATYEQYFGPGTRLTVT.

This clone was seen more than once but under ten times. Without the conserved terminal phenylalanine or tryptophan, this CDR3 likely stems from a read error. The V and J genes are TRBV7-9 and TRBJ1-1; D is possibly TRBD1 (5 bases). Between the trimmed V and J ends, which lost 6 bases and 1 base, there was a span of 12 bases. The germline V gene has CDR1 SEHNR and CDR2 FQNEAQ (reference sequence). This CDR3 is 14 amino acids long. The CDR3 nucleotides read TGTGCCAGCAGTGTGAGTGGGGGGAACACTGAAGCTTTCCTT. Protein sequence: CASSVSGGNTEAFL.

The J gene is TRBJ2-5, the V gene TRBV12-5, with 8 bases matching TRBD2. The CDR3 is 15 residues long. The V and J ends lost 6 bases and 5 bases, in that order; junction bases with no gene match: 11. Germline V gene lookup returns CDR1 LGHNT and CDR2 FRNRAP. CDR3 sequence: CASGLPTGGAETQYF. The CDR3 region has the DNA TGTGCTAGTGGACTCCCTACGGGGGGGGCCGAGACCCAGTACTTC.

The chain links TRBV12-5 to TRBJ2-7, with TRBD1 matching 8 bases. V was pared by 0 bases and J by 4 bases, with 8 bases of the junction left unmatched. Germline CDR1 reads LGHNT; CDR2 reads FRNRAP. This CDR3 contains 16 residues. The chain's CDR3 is CASGLVLGRGQYEQYF. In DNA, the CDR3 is TGTGCTAGTGGTTTGGTACTGGGCAGGGGGCAATACGAGCAGTACTTC.

The chain's CDR3 is CASSPGGGGGNQPQHF. Here the CDR3 DNA reads TGTGCCAGCAGCCCCGGGGGAGGAGGCGGCAATCAGCCCCAGCATTTT. The chain carries TRBV9 and TRBJ1-5, with TRBD1 as a possible D gene (5 bases). The length of the CDR3 is 16 residues. V was pared by 4 bases and J by 2 bases, with 16 bases between. Germline lookup yields CDR1 SGDLS and CDR2 YYNGEE.

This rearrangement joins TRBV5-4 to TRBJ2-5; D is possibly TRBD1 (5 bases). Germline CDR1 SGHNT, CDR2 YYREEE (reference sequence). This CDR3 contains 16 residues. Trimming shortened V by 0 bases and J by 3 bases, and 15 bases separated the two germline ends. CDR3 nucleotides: TGTGCCAGCAGCTTGGGCCAGGGTGGGTCCGAAGAGACCCAGTACTTC. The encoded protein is CASSLGQGGSEETQYF.

The CDR3 loop is CASSPLAFYTEAFF. DNA for the CDR3: TGTGCCAGCTCACCGCTCGCGTTCTACACTGAAGCTTTCTTT. J is TRBJ1-1 and V is TRBV18; D not certain. Germline V lookup: CDR1 KGHSH, CDR2 LQKENI. The CDR3 covers 14 residues. With 3 bases removed from V and 3 bases from J, the gap between germline ends came to 11 bases.

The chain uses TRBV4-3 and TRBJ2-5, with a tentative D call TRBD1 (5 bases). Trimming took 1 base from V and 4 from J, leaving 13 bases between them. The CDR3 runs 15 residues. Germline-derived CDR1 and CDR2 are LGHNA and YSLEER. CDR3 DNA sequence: TGCGCCAGCAGCCAAGGGGGAAGGGGTACAGAGACCCAGTACTTC. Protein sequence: CASSQGGRGTETQYF.

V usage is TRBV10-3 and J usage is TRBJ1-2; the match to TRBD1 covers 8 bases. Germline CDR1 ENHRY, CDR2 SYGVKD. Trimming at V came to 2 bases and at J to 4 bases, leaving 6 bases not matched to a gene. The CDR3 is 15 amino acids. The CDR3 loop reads CAISEVGQGGYGYTF. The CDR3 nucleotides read TGTGCCATCAGTGAGGTCGGACAGGGAGGCTATGGCTACACCTTC.

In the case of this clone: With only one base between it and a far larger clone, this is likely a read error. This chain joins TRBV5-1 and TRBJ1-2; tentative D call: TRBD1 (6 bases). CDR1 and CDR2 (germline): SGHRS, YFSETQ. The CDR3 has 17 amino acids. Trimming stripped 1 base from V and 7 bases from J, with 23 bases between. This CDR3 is CASSLSGRGRGVSGYTF. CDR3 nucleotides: TGCGCCAGCAGCTTGTCGGGTCGGGGCAGGGGAGTATCTGGCTACACCTTC.

The DNA of the CDR3 is TGTGCCAGCAGGGGACTAGCGAAATCAAATGAGCAGTTCTTC. Translated: CASRGLAKSNEQFF. V is TRBV19 and J is TRBJ2-1, with 10 bases fitting TRBD2. The CDR3 has 14 residues. V dropped 9 bases and J dropped 7; count of bases not matched to a gene: 9. From germline, CDR1 is LNHDA and CDR2 SQIVND (reference sequence).

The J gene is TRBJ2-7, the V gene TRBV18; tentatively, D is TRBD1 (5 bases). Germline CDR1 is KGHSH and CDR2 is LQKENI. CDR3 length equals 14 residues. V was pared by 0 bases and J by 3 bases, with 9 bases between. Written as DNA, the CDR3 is TGTGCCAGCTCACCACCGCCAGGGCTCTACGAGCAGTACTTC. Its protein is CASSPPPGLYEQYF.

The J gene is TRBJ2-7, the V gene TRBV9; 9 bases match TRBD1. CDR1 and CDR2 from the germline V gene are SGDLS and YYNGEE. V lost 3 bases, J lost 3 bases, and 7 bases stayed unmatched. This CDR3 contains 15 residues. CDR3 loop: CASSARDRVGYEQYF. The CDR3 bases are TGTGCCAGCAGCGCACGGGACAGGGTGGGCTACGAGCAGTACTTC.

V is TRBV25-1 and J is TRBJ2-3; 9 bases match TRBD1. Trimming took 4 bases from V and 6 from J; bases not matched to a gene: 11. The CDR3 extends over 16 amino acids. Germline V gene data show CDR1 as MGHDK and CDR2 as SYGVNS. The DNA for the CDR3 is TGTGCCAGCAGTGCCCCCCGGGGACAGGGAACCGATACGCAGTATTTT. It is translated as CASSAPRGQGTDTQYF. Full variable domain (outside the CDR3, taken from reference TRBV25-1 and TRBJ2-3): EADIYQTPRYLVIGTGKKITLECSQTMGHDKMYWYQQDPGMELHLIHYSYGVNSTEKGDLSSESTVSRIRTEHFPLTLESARPSHTSQYLCASSAPRGQGTDTQYFGPGTRLTVL.

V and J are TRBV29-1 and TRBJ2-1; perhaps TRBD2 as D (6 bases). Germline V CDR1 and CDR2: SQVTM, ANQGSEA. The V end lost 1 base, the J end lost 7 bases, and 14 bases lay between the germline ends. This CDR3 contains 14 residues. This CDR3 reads CSVEVPGSLNEQFF. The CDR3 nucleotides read TGCAGCGTTGAAGTACCCGGGAGTCTAAATGAGCAGTTCTTC.

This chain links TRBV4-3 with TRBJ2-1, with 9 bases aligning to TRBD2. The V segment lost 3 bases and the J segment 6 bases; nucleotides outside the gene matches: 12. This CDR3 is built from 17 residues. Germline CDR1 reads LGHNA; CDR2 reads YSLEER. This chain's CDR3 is CASSQDRYLLAGNEQFF. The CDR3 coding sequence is TGCGCCAGCAGCCAGGACAGATATTTACTAGCGGGCAATGAGCAGTTCTTC.

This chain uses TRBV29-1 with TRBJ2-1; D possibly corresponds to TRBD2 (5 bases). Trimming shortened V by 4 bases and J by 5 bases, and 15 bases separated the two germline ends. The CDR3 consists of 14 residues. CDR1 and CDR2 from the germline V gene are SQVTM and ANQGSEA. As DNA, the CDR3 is TGCAGCGTTGTTCGGGGATACAGCGACAATGAGCAGTTCTTC. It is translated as CSVVRGYSDNEQFF.